There are many counts of the clone carrying this T cell receptor beta chain. These data are taken from a study of regulatory T cells in long-lasting Graves disease. Study as a whole: Newly diagnosed Graves' patients had taken antithyroid drugs under 3 months.

Construction of the TCR beta libraries employed iRepertoire HTBI primers in conjunction with Arm-PCR of CDR3 regions. MiXCR, applied by TCRdb to the multiplex PCR reads, yields one record per CDR3 protein. This sample has 450,000 to 500,000 distinct CDR3 sequences, with about a sixth found just once. CDR1 is SGHAT, CDR2 FQNNGV, per germline. The CDR3 length is 14 residues. Trimming at V came to 4 bases and at J to 3 bases, leaving 2 bases not matched to a gene. As to time point: newly diagnosed GD, antithyroid drugs for less than 3 months. Generation of the TCR library employed RNA extracted from PBMCs. The same data also went into a second study, on T cells in Graves' hyperthyroidism and ophthalmopathy.

This sequence was found in a man in his forties with Graves disease. The chain recombines TRBV11-2 with TRBJ2-7; TRBD2 agrees at 11 bases. Sample: peripheral blood mononuclear cells (PBMCs), taken at new diagnosis, from a patient treated with antithyroid drugs. The chain's CDR3 is CASSSTSGNYEQYF. CDR3 DNA sequence: TGTGCCAGCAGCTCGACTAGCGGGAACTACGAGCAGTACTTC.